Sequencing of this T cell receptor (beta chain) was carried out in a study of blood T cell repertoires in COVID-19. Study at large: Collection of acute and convalescent COVID-19 samples took place in the United States, Italy and Spain. The cDNA or gDNA used as material had been derived from T cells, B-cell-depleted T cells, or PBMCs.

The length of the CDR3 is 14 residues. J gave up 5 bases and V 4 bases, and 5 bases lay outside the gene matches. Per germline, CDR1 MNHEY and CDR2 SVGAGI. Per the authors' pipeline: Estimated nucleated cell counts came from reference gene primer amplification. Profiling relied on immunoSEQ multiplex PCR, and the TCRdb table lists in-frame clones only, not all of them. V, J and clone size derive from that table, while D and trimming were established from the DNA sequence. Counted here are fewer than 95,000 clones, 75% to 95% occurring once; the ten biggest clones make up 0.75% to 0.8%. The gene calls are TRBV6-5 and TRBJ1-5, with 7 positions matching TRBD1. The sequencing input was peripheral blood. The receptor was isolated from an elderly woman with acute or convalescent COVID-19. CDR3 sequence (DNA): TGTGCCAGCAGTTTCGGACAGGAGTATCAGCCCCAGCATTTT. This encodes CASSFGQEYQPQHF.